This T cell receptor beta chain derives from a study of breast tumors, draining lymph nodes, adjacent tissues. From the multiplex PCR reads, TCRdb called clonotypes with MiXCR, one entry per CDR3 protein. The sample has about 180,000 distinct CDR3 sequences; 25% to 40% are singletons. In its sample, this clonotype was seen many times. Germline loops: CDR1 SGHDT, CDR2 YYEEEE. This CDR3 spans 15 amino acids. The junction had 5 bases not matched to a gene; V was cut back by 3 bases and J by 9 bases. Axillary draining lymph nodes of breast cancer patients supplied the node samples. The sequence was collected from a female donor with breast cancer. Some clones in this sample may be carry-over from other donors' samples. This chain joins TRBV5-6 and TRBJ2-6; 11 bases map to TRBD1. Sequencing was performed on axillary lymph node tissue. CDR3 sequence reads: CASSYGTGGGNVLTF. CDR3 nucleotides: TGTGCCAGCAGCTACGGGACAGGGGGTGGCAACGTCCTGACTTTC.